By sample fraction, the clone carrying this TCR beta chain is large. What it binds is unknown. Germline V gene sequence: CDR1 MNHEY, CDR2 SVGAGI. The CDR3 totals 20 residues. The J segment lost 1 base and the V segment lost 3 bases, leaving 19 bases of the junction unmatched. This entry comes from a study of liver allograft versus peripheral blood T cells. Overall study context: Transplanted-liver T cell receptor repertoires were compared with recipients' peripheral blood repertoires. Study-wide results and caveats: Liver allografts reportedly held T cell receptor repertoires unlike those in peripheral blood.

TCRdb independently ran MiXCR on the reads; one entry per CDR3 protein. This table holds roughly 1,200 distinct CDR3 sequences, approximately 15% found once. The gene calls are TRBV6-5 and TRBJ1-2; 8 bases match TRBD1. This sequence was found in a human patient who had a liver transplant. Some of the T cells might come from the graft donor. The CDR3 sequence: CASSYQPGQGYTPRNYGYTF. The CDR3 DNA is TGTGCCAGCAGTTATCAACCTGGACAGGGCTATACTCCCCGTAACTATGGCTACACCTTC.